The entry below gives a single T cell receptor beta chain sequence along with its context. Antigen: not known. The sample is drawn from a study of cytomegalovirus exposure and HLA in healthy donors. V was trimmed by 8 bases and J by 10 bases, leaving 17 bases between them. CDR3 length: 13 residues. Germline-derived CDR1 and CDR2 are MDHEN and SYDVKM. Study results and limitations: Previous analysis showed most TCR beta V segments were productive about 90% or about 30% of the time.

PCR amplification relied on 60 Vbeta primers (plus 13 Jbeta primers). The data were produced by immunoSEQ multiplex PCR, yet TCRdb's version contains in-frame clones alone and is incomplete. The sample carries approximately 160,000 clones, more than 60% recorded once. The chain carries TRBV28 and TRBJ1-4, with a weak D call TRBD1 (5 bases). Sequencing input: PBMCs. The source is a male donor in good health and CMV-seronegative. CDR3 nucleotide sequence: TGTGCCAGCCTGGGGGGGGAAAGGGGAAAACTGTTTTTT. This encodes CASLGGERGKLFF.